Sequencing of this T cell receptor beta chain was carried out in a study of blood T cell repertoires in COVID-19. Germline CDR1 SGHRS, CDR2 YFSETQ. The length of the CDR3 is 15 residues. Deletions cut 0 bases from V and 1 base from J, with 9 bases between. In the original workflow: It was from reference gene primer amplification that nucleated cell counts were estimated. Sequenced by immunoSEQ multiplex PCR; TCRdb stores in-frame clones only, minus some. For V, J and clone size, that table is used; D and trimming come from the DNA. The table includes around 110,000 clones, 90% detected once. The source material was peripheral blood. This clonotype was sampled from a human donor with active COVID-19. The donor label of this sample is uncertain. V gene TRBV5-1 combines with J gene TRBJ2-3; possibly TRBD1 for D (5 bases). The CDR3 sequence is CASSLGRVGTDTQYF. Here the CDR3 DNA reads TGCGCCAGCAGCTTGGGCAGGGTAGGCACAGATACGCAGTATTTT.